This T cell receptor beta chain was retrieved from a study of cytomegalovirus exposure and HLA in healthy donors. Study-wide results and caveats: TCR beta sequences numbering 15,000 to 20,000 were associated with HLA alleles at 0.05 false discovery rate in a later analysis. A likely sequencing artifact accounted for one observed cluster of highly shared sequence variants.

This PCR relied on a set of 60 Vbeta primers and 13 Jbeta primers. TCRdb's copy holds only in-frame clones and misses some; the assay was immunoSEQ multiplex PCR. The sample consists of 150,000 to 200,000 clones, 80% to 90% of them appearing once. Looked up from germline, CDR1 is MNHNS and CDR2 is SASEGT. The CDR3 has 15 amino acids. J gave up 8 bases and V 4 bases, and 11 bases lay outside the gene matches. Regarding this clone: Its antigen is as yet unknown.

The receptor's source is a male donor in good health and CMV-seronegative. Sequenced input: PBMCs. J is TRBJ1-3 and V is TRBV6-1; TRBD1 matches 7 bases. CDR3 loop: CASSGQGSSVDTIYF. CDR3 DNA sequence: TGTGCCAGCAGTGGACAGGGATCGTCTGTTGACACCATATATTTT.